These 8 T cell receptor beta chains were sequenced from one sample in a study of blood T cell repertoires in COVID-19. The assay was immunoSEQ multiplex PCR, and TCRdb's table has in-frame clones only and misses some. The table has under 65,000 clones, approximately 90% seen once. The specimen was peripheral blood. These receptors were taken from a woman older than 75 with active COVID-19.

Details on this clone: Mismatch with germline at one junction end may stem from a read error. The rearrangement uses TRBV27 and TRBJ2-3, with a tentative D call TRBD2 (5 bases). The germline CDR1 and CDR2 sequences are MNHEY and SMNVEV (reference sequence). The CDR3 loop spans 13 amino acids. CDR3 nucleotide sequence: TGTGCCAGCAGTTTACCTGCGCGGCTAGCACTCAGTTTT. This encodes CASSLPARLALSF.

The V call is TRBV4-2, the J call TRBJ2-2; 8 bases fit TRBD2. With 0 bases clipped from V and 3 bases from J, the junction kept 6 bases outside the gene matches. Germline assignment: CDR1 LGHNA and CDR2 YNFKEQ. The CDR3 extends over 17 amino acids. The CDR3 DNA follows: TGTGCCAGCAGCCAAGATGTGAGCGGGGGTGACACCGGGGAGCTGTTTTTT. Its protein is CASSQDVSGGDTGELFF.

The V call is TRBV11-2, the J call TRBJ1-2; TRBD1 might be the D (5 bases). Germline V gene data show CDR1 as SGHAT and CDR2 as FQNNGV. The CDR3 consists of 13 residues. Deletions cut 1 base from V and 8 bases from J, with 11 bases between. CDR3 sequence reads: CASSLVAGQGYTF. CDR3 DNA: TGTGCCAGCAGCTTAGTGGCAGGGCAAGGCTACACCTTC.

The chain carries TRBV25-1 and TRBJ2-7; possibly TRBD1 for D (6 bases). This CDR3 has 12 amino acids. Germline CDR1 MGHDK, CDR2 SYGVNS. The V gene lost 10 bases and the J gene lost 0 bases, with 10 bases spanning the gap. This chain's CDR3 is CATTGHSYEQYF. CDR3 in DNA: TGTGCCACCACAGGGCACTCCTACGAGCAGTACTTC.

The chain carries TRBV24-1 and TRBJ2-3; 11 nucleotides agree with TRBD1. The ends lost 2 bases at V and 5 bases at J; junction bases unmatched: 5. CDR3 length: 16 residues. Germline V gene sequence: CDR1 KGHDR, CDR2 SFDVKD. Written as DNA, the CDR3 is TGTGCCACCAGTGATTGGACAGGGGGCTACGGAGATACGCAGTATTTT. Encoded protein: CATSDWTGGYGDTQYF.

The rearrangement links TRBV7-6 to TRBJ2-1, with D possibly matching TRBD1 (6 bases). CDR3 size: 14 residues. V was cut by 8 bases and J by 8 bases, with 19 bases left in between. CDR1 and CDR2 from the germline V gene are SGHVS and FNYEAQ. CDR3 sequence (DNA): TGTGCCAGCTCTTGGGACACCGGTAGCGATGAGCAGTTCTTC. Translated: CASSWDTGSDEQFF.

The V and J genes are TRBV5-4 and TRBJ2-7; weak D call: TRBD2 (10 bases). Germline CDR1 is SGHNT and CDR2 is YYREEE (reference sequence). Trimming took off 7 bases at V and 7 bases at J, with 18 bases between the two ends. The CDR3 runs 13 residues. CDR3 amino acids: CASALAGQGEQYF. The DNA of the CDR3 is TGTGCCAGCGCACTAGCGGGACAGGGTGAGCAGTACTTC.

V and J are TRBV28 and TRBJ2-1, with 12 bases that match TRBD2. Trimming took 2 bases from V and 4 from J; bases not matched to a gene: 3. Germline V gene sequence: CDR1 MDHEN, CDR2 SYDVKM. There are 16 residues in the CDR3. CDR3 sequence reads: CASSLLGTSGYNEQFF. The DNA of the CDR3 is TGTGCCAGCAGTTTACTCGGGACTAGCGGGTACAATGAGCAGTTCTTC.